This T cell receptor beta chain was sequenced during a study of CD8+ T cells in alopecia areata. Study-wide points: Besides other cells, scalp samples also yield sequences of resident alphabeta T cells from normal skin.

Stated treatment: oral pan-JAK inhibitor, 5-10 mg twice daily. The authors extracted RNA and reverse transcribed it into cDNA as the sequencing template. TCRdb keeps only in-frame clones here, not all; method: immunoSEQ multiplex PCR. The table lists 150,000 to 200,000 clones, about 65% of them singletons, with about 1.3% in the top ten. V was shortened by 5 bases and J by 1 base, with 13 bases between the two germline ends. Per germline, CDR1 SNHLY and CDR2 FYNNEI. This CDR3 spans 15 amino acids. This clone showed up just a few times. Its antigen is unidentified. Here the sequenced sample was CD4+ T cells sorted from blood, taken between weeks 47 and 50, from a patient treated with tofacitinib. The V and J genes are TRBV2 and TRBJ2-3; D possibly uses TRBD1 or TRBD2 (5 bases each). The TCR originated in a human donor with alopecia areata. CDR3 sequence (DNA): TGTGCCAGCAGTCGGGGCTCCGGGGGCACAGATACGCAGTATTTT. Amino acids: CASSRGSGGTDTQYF.